This T cell receptor (beta chain) was documented in a study of blood T cell repertoires in COVID-19. About the study: Samples taken during acute and convalescent COVID-19 were collected in the United States, Italy and Spain. In each case, the material was cDNA or gDNA derived from T cells, B-cell-depleted T cells, or PBMCs.

In the authors' workflow: Estimation of nucleated cell counts was performed using reference gene primer amplification. Produced via immunoSEQ multiplex PCR; TCRdb's table is partial and in-frame only. V and J calls and clone size are given by that table; D and trimming were obtained from the DNA. The sample has 150,000 to 200,000 clones, about 87% seen once; the top ten hold about 2.6%. The clonotype originates from a man aged 40-50 years with active or convalescent COVID-19. Sequencing was carried out using peripheral blood.

This CDR3 reads CASLTRGSGREQYF. CDR3 bases: TGTGCCAGTCTCACCCGGGGGTCTGGTCGCGAGCAGTACTTC. The chain recombines TRBV2 with TRBJ2-7; D perhaps matches TRBD2 (6 bases). Germline CDR1 reads SNHLY; CDR2 reads FYNNEI. CDR3 length equals 14 residues. V gave up 9 bases and J gave up 6 bases, with 21 bases separating them. Based on the CDR3 plus reference TRBV2 and TRBJ2-7, the full variable domain is EPEVTQTPSHQVTQMGQEVILRCVPISNHLYFYWYRQILGQKVEFLVSFYNNEISEKSEIFDDQFSVERPDGSNFTLKIRSTKLEDSAMYFCASLTRGSGREQYFGPGTRLTVT.